This TCR beta chain was sequenced in a study of CD8 T cells in ankylosing spondylitis. This CDR3 contains 14 residues. V gave up 6 bases and J gave up 3 bases, with 14 bases separating them. Germline-derived CDR1 and CDR2 are SGHTA and FQGNSA. Study-wide results and caveats: Significantly higher representation of disease-linked clones was reported for matched ankylosing spondylitis synovial fluid. Prior literature has documented some motif variants in synovial fluid and blood from reactive arthritis.

TCRdb ran MiXCR on the 5' RACE reads and lists one entry per CDR3 protein. The table records 150,000 to 200,000 distinct CDR3 sequences, over 10% of them present only once. This clonotype showed up just a few times. Its target is unknown. The sequence derives from a female donor with ankylosing spondylitis or in good health (not recorded which). The sample was blood, either unsorted or a sorted T cell fraction (not recorded which). The chain uses TRBV7-2 and TRBJ1-2; D unclear. Written as DNA, the CDR3 is TGTGCCAGCAGACTATCCACAGAGCACTATGGCTACACCTTC. Protein product: CASRLSTEHYGYTF.